This TCR beta chain was found in a study of siplizumab effects on memory and regulatory T cells. The study, taken as a whole, reports: Naive T cells were seen as more diverse than memory cells and as major alloresponse contributors.

The method was immunoSEQ multiplex PCR; TCRdb's version includes in-frame clones alone and lacks a portion of them. The repertoire holds more than 85,000 clones, with around 90% as singletons. Note on this clone: What it binds is unknown. The junction differs from germline at one of its ends, possibly a read error.

The germline gives CDR1 GTSNPN, CDR2 SVGIG (reference sequence). The length of the CDR3 is 13 residues. What was sequenced was CD4+ T cells sorted from blood. V and J are TRBV30 and TRBJ1-4; maybe TRBD1 (6 bases). This sequence was found in a human donor in good health. Some clones in this sample may be carry-over from other donors' samples. The CDR3 region has the DNA TGTGCCGGGAGGGGGTGGGGGGAGGAAAAACTGTTTTTT. It is translated as CAGRGWGEEKLFF. The full variable domain, with the rest looked up from reference TRBV30 and TRBJ1-4, is SQTIHQWPATLVQPVGSPLSLECTVEGTSNPNLYWYRQAAGRGLQLLFYSVGIGQISSEVPQNLSASRPQDRQFILSSKKLLLSDSGFYLCAGRGWGEEKLFFGSGTQLSVL.